This T cell receptor (beta chain) stems from a study of shared clonotypes between healthy human individuals. Points on this clone: Its antigen is not identified.

Study-wide results and limits: Relative to clonotypes present in all four donors, those not shared had lower generation probabilities.

How the authors handled the data: ImmunoSEQ gave junction-only sequences without quality scores, so filtering differed. Only in-frame clones appear in the TCRdb table, and some are missing; sequencing was by immunoSEQ multiplex PCR. That table furnishes V, J and clone size, whereas the DNA furnished D and trimming. The profile shows approximately 2.3 million clones, about 92% of them singletons. The germline V gene has CDR1 SGHNT and CDR2 YYREEE (reference sequence). The CDR3 extends over 14 amino acids. V lost 4 bases and J lost 5, with 16 bases in between. The investigators split CD4+ cells into a CD45RA+ naive subset and a CD45RA-negative memory subset.

V and J are TRBV5-4 and TRBJ2-7; no firm D call. The TCR sequence derives from a man aged 18-30 years in good health. Some clones in this sample may be carry-over from other donors' samples. Sequencing used naive CD4+ T cells from PBMCs. Sample subset: CD45RA+ positively selected. In nucleotides, the CDR3 is TGTGCCAGCAGCCGAATAGTGGCGGTAAACGAGCAGTACTTC. It specifies CASSRIVAVNEQYF.